This T cell receptor (beta chain) was documented in a study of blood T cell repertoires in COVID-19. TCRdb keeps only in-frame clones here, not all; method: immunoSEQ multiplex PCR. The table lists about 34,000 clones, 75% to 80% of them singletons. Germline values: CDR1 SGHNT, CDR2 YYREEE (reference sequence). V dropped 4 bases and J dropped 2; count of bases not matched to a gene: 7. This CDR3 spans 15 amino acids. Specimen: peripheral blood. The genes are TRBV5-4 and TRBJ2-5; 8 bases are a match to TRBD2. The clonotype originates from a human donor in a cohort sampled during active COVID-19. CDR3 amino acids: CASSSSGAPQETQYF. In DNA form, the CDR3 reads TGTGCCAGCAGCAGTAGCGGGGCGCCTCAAGAGACCCAGTACTTC.